Listed here are 9 T cell receptor beta chains from one sample, sequenced in a study of T cell repertoires in cytomegalovirus infection (dated by TCRdb to between 2018 and 2020). TCRdb shows the sequencer as Illumina HiSeq 1500. TCRdb reran the public reads through fastp at Q25 and MiXCR, keeping productive beta chains. Each entry merges the rows of one CDR3 protein and shows their most common DNA and genes. The sample includes hundreds of thousands of distinct CDR3 sequences, with 20% to 30% observed a single time. The ten biggest clones cover roughly 8% of the sample. Sequencing was done on a sample of CD8+ T cells from PBMCs. Receptors were obtained from a human donor in good health (CMV status not recorded). Some clones in this sample may be carry-over from other donors' samples.

This clonotype was recorded only once. At one end, the junction sequence differs from germline, possibly due to a read error. The rearrangement uses TRBV28 and TRBJ1-1, with D perhaps TRBD1 (5 bases). In germline, CDR1 is MDHEN, CDR2 SYDVKM. This CDR3 has 12 amino acids. The CDR3 is CANSFKGTEAFF. The DNA of the CDR3 is TGTGCCAACAGTTTCAAGGGGACTGAAGCTTTCTTT.

The J gene is TRBJ1-2, the V gene TRBV2; 10 bases line up with TRBD1. The CDR3 contains 13 residues. The ends lost 1 base at V and 10 bases at J; junction bases unmatched: 3. Germline V CDR1 and CDR2: SNHLY, FYNNEI. CDR3 amino acids: CASSEGDRGDYTF. The DNA of the CDR3 is TGTGCCAGCAGTGAAGGGGACAGGGGAGACTACACCTTC. Supplemented by reference TRBV2 and TRBJ1-2, the full variable domain reads EPEVTQTPSHQVTQMGQEVILRCVPISNHLYFYWYRQILGQKVEFLVSFYNNEISEKSEIFDDQFSVERPDGSNFTLKIRSTKLEDSAMYFCASSEGDRGDYTFGSGTRLTVV.

This clonotype was detected many times. This chain joins TRBV7-6 and TRBJ2-2, with a weak D call TRBD1 (8 bases). The CDR3 contains 14 residues. The ends were cut back, 4 bases at V and 7 bases at J, with 13 bases in the middle. The germline CDR1 and CDR2 sequences are SGHVS and FNYEAQ. CDR3 nucleotide sequence: TGTGCCAGCAGCTCAACAGGGGGGGACGGGGAGCTGTTTTTT. Translated: CASSSTGGDGELFF.

The chain carries TRBV4-1 and TRBJ1-1; no clear D gene. Germline loops: CDR1 MGHRA, CDR2 YSYEKL. V gave up 0 bases and J gave up 1 base, with 15 bases separating them. The CDR3 runs to 17 residues. The CDR3, as DNA: TGCGCCAGCAGCCAAGAATGGACCGACGGCCCGAACACTGAAGCTTTCTTT. Residues: CASSQEWTDGPNTEAFF.

Only a few counts were recorded for this clonotype. Here the CDR3 DNA reads TGTGCCAGCAGTCTTACAGGTTTTTCTAGCACAGATACGCAGTATTTT. Residues: CASSLTGFSSTDTQYF. This chain joins TRBV28 and TRBJ2-3, with a weak D call TRBD1 (5 bases). Trimming removed 5 bases at V and 0 bases at J, with 15 bases between. Germline V gives CDR1 MDHEN, CDR2 SYDVKM. The CDR3 is 16 amino acids.

The V gene is TRBV6-5, the J gene TRBJ2-7, with 14 nucleotides matching TRBD2. V was pared by 11 bases and J by 2 bases, with 8 bases of the junction left unmatched. CDR3 length: 15 residues. Per the germline V gene, CDR1 is MNHEY and CDR2 is SVGAGI. CDR3 nucleotide sequence: TGTGCCTCAAGGACTAGCGGGGGGTCACCCTACGAGCAGTACTTC. As protein: CASRTSGGSPYEQYF.

The count of this clonotype is one. The chain recombines TRBV29-1 with TRBJ2-7; D is perhaps TRBD1 (5 bases). Trimming shortened V by 3 bases and J by 3 bases, and 18 bases separated the two germline ends. This CDR3 comprises 15 residues. The germline gives CDR1 SQVTM, CDR2 ANQGSEA. CDR3 in amino acids: CSVEGQGTSLYEQYF. CDR3 in DNA: TGCAGCGTTGAGGGTCAGGGTACCTCCCTCTACGAGCAGTACTTC.

This clonotype came up many times. The J gene is TRBJ2-1, the V gene TRBV6-5; D ambiguous. The CDR3 covers 12 residues. V lost 2 bases and J lost 4, with 3 bases in between. Germline V gene sequence: CDR1 MNHEY, CDR2 SVGAGI. CDR3 sequence: CASSYNYNEQFF. CDR3 nucleotide sequence: TGTGCCAGCAGTTACAATTACAATGAGCAGTTCTTC.

There are many counts of this clonotype. This rearrangement joins TRBV4-1 to TRBJ2-3; D is ambiguous. The CDR3 is 15 residues long. Germline CDR1 is MGHRA and CDR2 is YSYEKL. V lost 0 bases to trimming and J lost 4 bases, with 11 bases between them. The CDR3 loop reads CASSQDIAASDTQYF. CDR3 nucleotides: TGCGCCAGCAGCCAAGACATAGCTGCATCAGATACGCAGTATTTT.